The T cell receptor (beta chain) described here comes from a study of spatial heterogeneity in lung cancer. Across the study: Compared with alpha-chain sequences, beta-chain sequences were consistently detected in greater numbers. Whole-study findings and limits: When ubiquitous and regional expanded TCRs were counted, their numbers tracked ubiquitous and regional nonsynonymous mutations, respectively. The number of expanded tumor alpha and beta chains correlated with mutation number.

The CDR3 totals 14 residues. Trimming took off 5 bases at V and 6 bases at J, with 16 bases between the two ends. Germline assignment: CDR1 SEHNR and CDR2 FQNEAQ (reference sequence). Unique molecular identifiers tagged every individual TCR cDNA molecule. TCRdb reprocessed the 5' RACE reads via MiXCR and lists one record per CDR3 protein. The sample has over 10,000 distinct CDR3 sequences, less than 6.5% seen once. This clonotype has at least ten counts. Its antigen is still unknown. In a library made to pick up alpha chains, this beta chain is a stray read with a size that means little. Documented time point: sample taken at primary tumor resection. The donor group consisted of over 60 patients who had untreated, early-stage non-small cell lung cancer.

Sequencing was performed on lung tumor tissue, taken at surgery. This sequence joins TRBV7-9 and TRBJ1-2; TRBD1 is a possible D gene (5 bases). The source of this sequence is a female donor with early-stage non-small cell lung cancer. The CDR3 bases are TGTGCCAGCAGCCTGATATCGGGGCAGGATGGCTACACCTTC. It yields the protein CASSLISGQDGYTF.